This record looks at one T cell receptor beta chain sequence and its context. This entry comes from a study of blood T cell repertoires in COVID-19. In the study overall: COVID-19 samples, acute and convalescent, were from the United States, Italy and Spain. T cells, B-cell-depleted T cells, or PBMCs provided the cDNA or gDNA that served as material.

This CDR3 has 16 residues. Germline V CDR1 and CDR2: SGHVS, FQNEAQ. The J segment lost 3 bases and the V segment lost 3 bases, leaving 10 bases of the junction unmatched. Produced via immunoSEQ multiplex PCR; TCRdb's table is partial and in-frame only. This table holds 99,000 or so clones, about 80% found once. The sequence was collected from a woman of 80 years or more with active or convalescent COVID-19. Sequences were obtained from peripheral blood. This rearrangement joins TRBV7-8 to TRBJ2-7; 8 bases are a match to TRBD2. DNA of the CDR3: TGTGCCAGCAGCTTCGCGCCTATAGCGGGGTTCTACGAGCAGTACTTC. It encodes CASSFAPIAGFYEQYF.